These T cell receptor beta chains were read from a single sample in a study of blood T cell repertoires in COVID-19. The protocol was immunoSEQ multiplex PCR, while the TCRdb copy is restricted to in-frame clones and leaves out a portion. The sample records about 36,000 clones, approximately 86% being singletons. Sequencing was carried out using peripheral blood. The source is a man in his sixties with acute or convalescent COVID-19. Both conserved end residues are part of each CDR3. A D gene is named only where the DNA matches it firmly. Some rows mark clone size as missing; the rest say once, few, many or name a class of expanded clone.

DNA,CDR3,size,D,J,V
TGTGCCAGCAGTGACGGACAGGGGGCCACCGGGGAGCTGTTTTTT,CASSDGQGATGELFF,-,TRBD1,TRBJ2-2,TRBV6-6
TGTGCCAGCAGCTCAAGCAGGGAGCAGTTCTTC,CASSSSREQFF,-,-,TRBJ2-1,TRBV6-5
TGTGCCAGCAGCCAAGAAGTAGGGACAGGGGTCTCCGAGCAGTACTTC,CASSQEVGTGVSEQYF,few,TRBD1,TRBJ2-7,TRBV14
TGTGCCAGCGGCCCACACAGGACAATCCAAGAGACCCAGTACTTC,CASGPHRTIQETQYF,-,-,TRBJ2-5,TRBV6-6
TGCGCCAGCAGCTTGAGTGTGGTAGCGACTTCTGGAAACACCATATATTTT,CASSLSVVATSGNTIYF,-,-,TRBJ1-3,TRBV5-1
TGTGCCAGCAGTTTAATGGGGCGGGGGGCCTACGAGCAGTACTTC,CASSLMGRGAYEQYF,-,TRBD2,TRBJ2-7,TRBV28
TGCGCCAGCAGCCAAGGGGAGGGGGTCTTGAACACCGGGGAGCCGTCTTTT,CASSQGEGVLNTGEPSF,-,-,TRBJ2-2,TRBV4-3
TGTGCCAGCAGCTTAGTGGTCGGCGGGAGGGCCGTTGAGACCCAGTACTTC,CASSLVVGGRAVETQYF,-,TRBD2,TRBJ2-5,TRBV7-8
TGTGCCAGCAGCTTATACCCAGGGGGAAGGGAAAAACTGTTTTTT,CASSLYPGGREKLFF,-,TRBD1,TRBJ1-4,TRBV7-9
TGTGCCAGCAGTGAGGAGCAGAATCAGCCCCAGCATTTT,CASSEEQNQPQHF,-,-,TRBJ1-5,TRBV2
TGTGCCAGCACCAAAGCGGGAGGAGGAGAGACCCAGTACTTC,CASTKAGGGETQYF,-,TRBD2,TRBJ2-5,TRBV5-6
TGTGCCAGCAGTTTGAATAGCGTCTTCTCCCATGAGCAGTTCTTC,CASSLNSVFSHEQFF,-,-,TRBJ2-1,TRBV27
TGTGCCAGCAGGTTGACAGGGACTGAAGCTTTCTTT,CASRLTGTEAFF,-,TRBD1,TRBJ1-1,TRBV12-3/TRBV12-4
TGTGCCGGCCGTCAGGGGCCCTACAATGAGCAGTTCTTC,CAGRQGPYNEQFF,-,-,TRBJ2-1,TRBV28
TGTGCCAGCTCCCCTCCCTCGGGGTCCGCGGAGACCCAGTACTTC,CASSPPSGSAETQYF,-,-,TRBJ2-5,TRBV18
TGTGCCAGCAGCTGGACTCGCGGCACAGATACGCAGTATTTT,CASSWTRGTDTQYF,-,-,TRBJ2-3,TRBV2
TGTGCCAGCAGCAAGACAGGCCAAAGCGGAAACACCATATATTTT,CASSKTGQSGNTIYF,-,-,TRBJ1-3,TRBV27
TGTGCCAGCAGCGGTCCGACTAGCGGGAGGAATGAGCAGTTCTTC,CASSGPTSGRNEQFF,-,TRBD2,TRBJ2-1,TRBV7-6
TGTGCCACCAGTACGAACAGGGCGGACTCTGGGGCCAACGTCCTGACTTTC,CATSTNRADSGANVLTF,-,-,TRBJ2-6,TRBV24-1
TGTGCCACCAGTGGGCGGGGCGGGAGCACAGATACGCAGTATTTT,CATSGRGGSTDTQYF,-,-,TRBJ2-3,TRBV24-1
TGTGCCAGCAGCTTAGGACAGAACACTGAAGCTTTCTTT,CASSLGQNTEAFF,-,-,TRBJ1-1,TRBV11-2
TGTGCCAGCAGTTTCTCCCAGGGGTGGAATTCACCCCTCCACTTT,CASSFSQGWNSPLHF,-,-,TRBJ1-6,TRBV28
TGTGCCAGCAGCCCTCGGACAGGGAGGTTGGCGGACAATGAGCAGTTCTTC,CASSPRTGRLADNEQFF,-,TRBD1,TRBJ2-1,TRBV14
TGTGCCAGCAGCTTAGGGGGGCAAAAACTGTTTTTT,CASSLGGQKLFF,-,-,TRBJ1-4,TRBV7-9
TGCGCCAGCAGCTATGACAGGGGGGAGTTCTATGGCTACACCTTC,CASSYDRGEFYGYTF,-,TRBD1,TRBJ1-2,TRBV5-1
TGTGCCAGCAGTGACGACAGCTACGAGCAGTACTTC,CASSDDSYEQYF,few,-,TRBJ2-7,TRBV27
TGTGCCAGCTCAAGCCCGGGCACCGGGGAGCTGTTTTTT,CASSSPGTGELFF,-,-,TRBJ2-2,TRBV18
TGCAGTGCTAGTCCTAGCGGGAGGTCCTACTCCTACGAGCAGTACTTC,CSASPSGRSYSYEQYF,-,TRBD2,TRBJ2-7,TRBV20-1
TGCGCCAGCAGCTTGGCCGTACAGGGCTCTGGAAACACCATATATTTT,CASSLAVQGSGNTIYF,-,-,TRBJ1-3,TRBV5-1
TGTGCCAGCCAGGGGTACCGGGAGCTGTTTTTT,CASQGYRELFF,-,-,TRBJ2-2,TRBV28
TGTGCCAGCAGTGAAGGTACAGGGGATCAGCCCCAGCATTTT,CASSEGTGDQPQHF,once,TRBD1,TRBJ1-5,TRBV2
TGCGCCAGCAGTTTACCGGGACAGGGAGAATATGAGCAGTTCTTC,CASSLPGQGEYEQFF,-,TRBD1,TRBJ2-1,TRBV10-1
TGCGCCAGCAGCTTGTTTGGTCCGGGGACAGGGGGGTCACCCCTCCACTTT,CASSLFGPGTGGSPLHF,-,TRBD1,TRBJ1-6,TRBV5-1
TGTGCCGGAGCGGGGGTAGCGGTCGGGGAGCTGTTTTTT,CAGAGVAVGELFF,-,TRBD2,TRBJ2-2,TRBV6-5
TGTGCCACTTCATGGAATAGGGGGAACACTGAAGCTTTCTTT,CATSWNRGNTEAFF,few,-,TRBJ1-1,TRBV6-5
TGCGCCAGCAGTGAGTCGATTGGACAGCATTCACCCCTCCACTTT,CASSESIGQHSPLHF,few,-,TRBJ1-6,TRBV10-1
TGTGCCATCAGTGAGGGGGGACACCAAGGCTATGGCTACACCTTC,CAISEGGHQGYGYTF,-,-,TRBJ1-2,TRBV10-3
TGTGCCGGGAGGACAGGGGCGAACACTGAAGCTTTCTTT,CAGRTGANTEAFF,-,TRBD1,TRBJ1-1,TRBV10-3
TGCGCCAGCAGCTTAGCAGGGGCTGGCAATCAGCCCCAGCATTTT,CASSLAGAGNQPQHF,-,-,TRBJ1-5,TRBV5-1
TGTGCCAGCTCGGAAGATACAGGGGGCGGCACTGAAGCTTTCTTT,CASSEDTGGGTEAFF,once,TRBD1,TRBJ1-1,TRBV18
TGTGCCAGTAGTCCGGGACTAGCGGGACGGACCGGGGAGCTGTTTTTT,CASSPGLAGRTGELFF,-,TRBD2,TRBJ2-2,TRBV19
TGTGCCAGCAGCGCACAGGGGGCCTCCTACAATGAGCAGTTCTTC,CASSAQGASYNEQFF,-,TRBD1,TRBJ2-1,TRBV2
TGTGCTAGTGGTTTGATCGCAGGGGCGCGGATAGCTTTCTTT,CASGLIAGARIAFF,-,-,TRBJ1-1,TRBV12-5
TGCGCCAGCAGCTTGGTCGGAGGATCCGCCTACGAGCAGTACTTC,CASSLVGGSAYEQYF,-,-,TRBJ2-7,TRBV5-1